The clone carrying this TCR beta chain is a singleton in its sample. Antigen: not known. The CDR3 is made up of 21 amino acids. Trimming took 1 base from V and 2 from J; bases not matched to a gene: 18. Germline V gene lookup returns CDR1 MGHRA and CDR2 YSYEKL. The data were taken from a study of cytomegalovirus exposure and HLA in healthy donors. Findings and caveats of the study: It was approximately 160 TCR beta chains that were listed as cytomegalovirus-associated. In vitro data verified a few CMV-associated chains as specific for CMV antigens.

The study ran its PCR with 60 Vbeta and 13 Jbeta primers. Some clones are missing from TCRdb's copy, which holds only in-frame ones; the method was immunoSEQ multiplex PCR. The table includes about 130,000 clones, 65% to 85% detected once. What was sequenced was PBMCs. This receptor was identified in a boy between 10 and 17 years old in good health and CMV-seronegative. This sequence joins TRBV4-1 and TRBJ2-5; 11 positions agree with TRBD2. In nucleotides, the CDR3 is TGCGCCAGCAGCCAAGTGGGGACCGGGGGGCTAGCGGGAGGCCGTCAAGAGACCCAGTACTTC. Translation gives CASSQVGTGGLAGGRQETQYF.